This T cell receptor beta chain was found in a study of shared clonotypes between healthy human individuals. Findings and limits, study-wide: Around 5% was the fraction of naive CD4 clonotypes found shared across four donors.

Repertoires were generated with immunoSEQ multiplex PCR, while TCRdb's copy carries only in-frame clones and drops some. The table records 2 million to 2.5 million clones, almost 96% of them present only once. CDR3 size: 14 residues. The germline gives CDR1 GTSNPN, CDR2 SVGIG (reference sequence). The J segment lost 7 bases and the V segment lost 6 bases, leaving 14 bases of the junction unmatched. About this clone: What it recognizes is unknown.

This clonotype was sampled from a man between 18 and 35 years old in good health. This chain uses TRBV30 with TRBJ1-2; 7 bases line up with TRBD1. Sample: naive CD4+ T cells sorted from blood. Subset of the sample: CD45RA+ positively selected. This chain's CDR3 is CACTTGATSGGYTF. The CDR3 DNA is TGTGCCTGTACAACAGGGGCGACCAGCGGTGGCTACACCTTC.